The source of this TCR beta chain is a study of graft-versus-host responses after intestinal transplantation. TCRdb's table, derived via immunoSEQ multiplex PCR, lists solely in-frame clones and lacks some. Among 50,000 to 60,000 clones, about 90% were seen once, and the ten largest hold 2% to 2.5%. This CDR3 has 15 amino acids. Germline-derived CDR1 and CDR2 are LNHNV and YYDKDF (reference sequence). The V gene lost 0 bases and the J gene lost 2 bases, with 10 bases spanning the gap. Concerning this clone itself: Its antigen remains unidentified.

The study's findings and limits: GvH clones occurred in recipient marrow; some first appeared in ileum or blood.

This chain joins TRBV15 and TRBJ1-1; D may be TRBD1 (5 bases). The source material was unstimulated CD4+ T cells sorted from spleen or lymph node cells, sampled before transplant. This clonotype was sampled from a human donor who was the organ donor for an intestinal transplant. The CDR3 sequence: CATSRERGPNTEAFF. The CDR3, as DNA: TGTGCCACCAGCAGAGAGCGGGGCCCTAACACTGAAGCTTTCTTT.